This TCR beta chain was observed in a study of T-cell memory formation after mild COVID-19. General study results and limits: Clones contracting over day 15 to 85 were CD4/CD8 balanced, with later expanders leaning CD4+.

The V end was cut by 1 base, the J end by 0 bases, with 8 bases between. This CDR3 has 15 residues. Per the germline V gene, CDR1 is LNHNV and CDR2 is YYDKDF (reference sequence). Using its own MiXCR run on the 5' RACE reads, TCRdb lists one record per CDR3 protein. The sample shows around 450,000 distinct CDR3 sequences, roughly 26% of them seen only once. This clonotype was seen at least ten times. Its target is unknown. The receptor was derived from an adult woman who had mild COVID-19 (a few samples of this study predate the infection). Cell type and time point are not known. Sequencing used PBMCs or a T cell subset sorted from them (not recorded which). The chain couples TRBV15 to TRBJ2-3; D not resolved. The CDR3 region has the DNA TGTGCCACCAGCAGAGTCAGGCTTAGCACAGATACGCAGTATTTT. Translation gives CATSRVRLSTDTQYF.